The clone carrying this T cell receptor (beta chain) was observed a few times. CDR3-region Arm-PCR and iRepertoire HTBI primers produced the TCR beta libraries. Each CDR3 protein is one row after TCRdb ran MiXCR on the multiplex PCR reads. In the table there are about 440,000 distinct CDR3 sequences, about 16% of which are singletons. These data come from a study of regulatory T cells in long-lasting Graves disease. Overall study: Graves' patients (newly diagnosed) had been on antithyroid drugs under 3 months.

Noted time point: newly diagnosed GD, antithyroid drugs for less than 3 months. There was RNA extracted from PBMCs, and the TCR library was made from it. V lost 6 bases and J lost 5, with 20 bases in between. CDR1 is MNHEY, CDR2 SMNVEV, per germline (reference sequence). The CDR3 spans 16 residues. This sample was also put to use in a study of T cells in Graves' hyperthyroidism and ophthalmopathy. That study adds: In the blood, most expanded thyroid clonotypes above 0.001 appeared as well.

The sequence derives from a woman between 18 and 29 years old with Graves disease. The specimen was peripheral blood mononuclear cells (PBMCs), collected at new diagnosis, from a patient treated with antithyroid drugs. The chain is built from TRBV27 and TRBJ2-1; possibly TRBD1 or TRBD2 for D (5 bases each). CDR3 coding DNA: TGTGCCAGCAGAACCCGAGGGGCAGGGTTCCACAATGAGCAGTTCTTC. The encoded protein is CASRTRGAGFHNEQFF.